This T cell receptor beta chain was retrieved from a study of Ad26.COV2.S vaccination and SARS-CoV-2 variants. Study conclusions and caveats: Non-spike TCR breadth showed similarity between vaccine and placebo recipients.

Here immunoSEQ multiplex PCR was the method, and the copy in TCRdb shows in-frame clones only, minus some. The table shows 440,000 or so clones, with less than 95% occurring only once. Concerning this clone: Its antigen is not known.

The CDR3 contains 18 residues. Germline trimming cut 0 bases from V and 1 base from J; bases unmatched to any gene: 8. The germline V gene has CDR1 SGHRS and CDR2 YFSETQ. As for treatment: over 15 received Ad26.COV2.S at low or high dose, single or two shots; about five received placebo; per-sample allocation not given. All samples were drawn on day 63, counting from the first vaccine or placebo injection. The chain uses TRBV5-1 and TRBJ2-7; 12 nucleotides line up with TRBD2. Sequences were derived from peripheral blood, sampled in a trial of Ad26.COV2.S vaccine versus placebo. The receptor's source is a person between 18 and 65 years old who received the Ad26.COV2.S COVID-19 vaccine or a placebo. Here the CDR3 reads CASSLEYGLAGSSYEQYF. For the CDR3, the DNA is TGCGCCAGCAGCTTGGAGTATGGACTAGCGGGATCTTCCTACGAGCAGTACTTC. Full variable domain (remainder filled in from reference TRBV5-1 and TRBJ2-7): KAGVTQTPRYLIKTRGQQVTLSCSPISGHRSVSWYQQTPGQGLQFLFEYFSETQRNKGNFPGRFSGRQFSNSRSEMNVSTLELGDSALYLCASSLEYGLAGSSYEQYFGPGTRLTVT.